This T cell receptor beta chain was captured in a study of blood T cell repertoires in COVID-19. Study background: The United States, Italy and Spain were the sources of the acute and convalescent COVID-19 samples.

The CDR3 is made up of 16 amino acids. V lost 5 bases and J lost 3; bases outside the gene matches: 7. The V gene's germline CDR1 is SEHNR and CDR2 FQNEAQ (reference sequence). The data were produced by immunoSEQ multiplex PCR, yet TCRdb's version contains in-frame clones alone and is incomplete. The sample has about 210,000 clones, 88% seen once. The chain uses TRBV7-9 and TRBJ2-3; 11 positions agree with TRBD1. The sequence was collected from a man aged 65 to 79 with acute or convalescent COVID-19. Sequenced sample: peripheral blood. The CDR3: CASSAPGQGVTDTQYF. CDR3 nucleotides: TGTGCCAGCAGCGCTCCGGGACAGGGGGTAACAGATACGCAGTATTTT. Filled out from reference TRBV7-9 and TRBJ2-3, the complete variable domain reads DTGVSQNPRHKITKRGQNVTFRCDPISEHNRLYWYRQTLGQGPEFLTYFQNEAQLEKSRLLSDRFSAERPKGSFSTLEIQRTEQGDSAMYLCASSAPGQGVTDTQYFGPGTRLTVL.